This entry lists 11 T cell receptor beta chains sequenced from one sample in a study of shared clonotypes between healthy human individuals. CD45RO-negative, CCR7-positively selected cells formed the naive CD8 fraction, excluding terminally differentiated effector memory CD45RA+ cells. The protocol was immunoSEQ multiplex PCR, while the TCRdb copy is restricted to in-frame clones and leaves out a portion. The sample consists of about 650,000 clones, just under 97% of them appearing once. The sequencing sample was made of naive CD8+ T cells sorted from blood. These receptors all come from a woman in her twenties or thirties in good health.

This chain uses TRBV27 with TRBJ2-6; no reliable D call. Germline CDR1 and CDR2: MNHEY and SMNVEV (reference sequence). With 2 bases removed from V and 2 bases from J, the gap between germline ends came to 7 bases. The CDR3 runs to 15 residues. CDR3 DNA: TGTGCCAGCAGTTTAGAAGGGACTGGGGCCAACGTCCTGACTTTC. It encodes CASSLEGTGANVLTF.

The rearrangement joins TRBV5-5 to TRBJ2-7, with 9 bases identical to TRBD1. CDR1 and CDR2 from the germline V gene are SGHKS and YYEKEE (reference sequence). The CDR3 totals 16 residues. J lost 0 bases, V lost 4 bases, and 8 bases had no gene match. The CDR3 sequence is CASSHSGTGTSYEQYF. As DNA, the CDR3 is TGTGCCAGCAGCCACTCCGGGACAGGGACCTCCTACGAGCAGTACTTC.

As to this clone: Additional DNA sequences in this sample encode the identical CDR3. The V call is TRBV10-1, the J call TRBJ2-7; a possible D gene is TRBD1 (6 bases). The CDR3 contains 13 residues. V was cut by 5 bases and J by 2 bases, with 10 bases left in between. Looked up from germline, CDR1 is WNHNN and CDR2 is SYGVQD (reference sequence). DNA for the CDR3: TGCGCCAGCAGTCCGGGACAAACCTACGAGCAGTACTTC. Translating it yields CASSPGQTYEQYF.

The chain uses TRBV19 and TRBJ2-1; weak D call: TRBD2 (6 bases). Deletions cut 5 bases from V and 1 base from J, with 9 bases between. The CDR3 spans 14 residues. CDR1 LNHDA and CDR2 SQIVND come from the germline V gene (reference sequence). The CDR3 DNA reads TGTGCCAGTAGTTCGGGGGAGTCCTACAATGAGCAGTTCTTC. It encodes CASSSGESYNEQFF.

With respect to this clone: One junction end does not reproduce the germline sequence, and a read error may be involved. This chain links TRBV10-3 with TRBJ2-1; TRBD2 aligns across 10 bases. Germline V gene data show CDR1 as ENHRY and CDR2 as SYGVKD. This CDR3 is 14 amino acids long. The DNA for the CDR3 is TGTGCCATCACTGAGACTAGCGGGCCGGGAGAGCAGTTCTTC. It translates to CAITETSGPGEQFF.

V gene TRBV5-4 combines with J gene TRBJ1-1, with D uncertain. Germline CDR1 and CDR2: SGHNT and YYREEE (reference sequence). This CDR3 contains 13 residues. V was cut by 0 bases and J by 8 bases, with 11 bases left in between. The DNA for the CDR3 is TGTGCCAGCAGCTTGGAACGGGCAGAAGAAGCTTTCTTT. Amino acids: CASSLERAEEAFF. Full variable domain (outside the CDR3, taken from reference TRBV5-4 and TRBJ1-1): ETGVTQSPTHLIKTRGQQVTLRCSSQSGHNTVSWYQQALGQGPQFIFQYYREEENGRGNFPPRFSGLQFPNYSSELNVNALELDDSALYLCASSLERAEEAFFGQGTRLTVV.

The chain combines TRBV6-1 with TRBJ1-1, with 9 nucleotides matching TRBD1. Unmatched junction bases numbered 7, after V lost 6 bases and J lost 5 bases. Per the germline V gene, CDR1 is MNHNS and CDR2 is SASEGT. The CDR3 loop spans 14 amino acids. For the CDR3, the DNA is TGTGCCAGCAGGAAACAGGGGGCAGGGACTGAAGCTTTCTTT. This sequence encodes CASRKQGAGTEAFF.

CDR3 sequence: CASSIDLEITDTQYF. The CDR3 DNA reads as TGTGCCAGTAGTATAGATCTAGAAATCACAGATACGCAGTATTTT. The J gene is TRBJ2-3, the V gene TRBV19; D unresolved. V was cut by 0 bases and J by 2 bases, with 9 bases left in between. The CDR3 has 15 amino acids. Germline CDR1 and CDR2: LNHDA and SQIVND (reference sequence).

This sequence joins TRBV28 and TRBJ2-1, with 9 bases aligning to TRBD1. CDR1 is MDHEN and CDR2 is SYDVKM in the germline V gene. With V trimmed by 7 bases and J by 3 bases, 10 bases remained unmatched. The CDR3 is 16 amino acids. Here the CDR3 reads CASTTYRDRDYNEQFF. DNA for the CDR3: TGTGCCAGCACTACCTACCGGGACAGGGACTACAATGAGCAGTTCTTC.

V is TRBV7-8 and J is TRBJ2-1; D not resolved. Between the trimmed V and J ends, which lost 3 bases and 6 bases, there was a span of 6 bases. The CDR3 runs to 12 residues. Germline CDR1 is SGHVS and CDR2 is FQNEAQ. In DNA, the CDR3 is TGTGCCAGCAGCTTTCCCGGCAATGAGCAGTTCTTC. It translates to CASSFPGNEQFF.

This sequence joins TRBV6-1 and TRBJ2-2; 9 positions agree with TRBD2. The V gene end was trimmed by 10 bases and the J gene end by 0 bases; junction bases not matched to a gene: 6. Germline CDR1 and CDR2: MNHNS and SASEGT. CDR3 length equals 15 residues. DNA for the CDR3: TGTGCCACCGGACTAGCGTTCGCGAACACCGGGGAGCTGTTTTTT. It specifies CATGLAFANTGELFF.